Shown below are 27 T cell receptor beta chains from a single sample sequenced in a study of blood T cell repertoires in COVID-19. Here immunoSEQ multiplex PCR was the method, and the copy in TCRdb shows in-frame clones only, minus some. The sample gives around 470,000 clones, 89% of which show up once; 0.9% is in the top ten. Material: peripheral blood. Source of these receptors: a young man with COVID-19, enrolled during active disease.

V is TRBV27 and J is TRBJ1-1, with D possibly being TRBD1 (6 bases). CDR1 MNHEY and CDR2 SMNVEV come from the germline V gene (reference sequence). This CDR3 has 15 residues. The V and J ends lost 5 bases and 0 bases respectively, with 13 bases between them. The CDR3 protein is CASSVDRYMNTEAFF. The DNA for the CDR3 is TGTGCCAGCAGTGTCGACAGGTACATGAACACTGAAGCTTTCTTT.

This CDR3 reads CASSLYYGTDTQYF. For the CDR3, the DNA is TGTGCCAGCAGTTTATACTACGGCACAGATACGCAGTATTTT. This chain joins TRBV27 and TRBJ2-3; D remains unclear. From germline, CDR1 is MNHEY and CDR2 SMNVEV (reference sequence). The V end lost 1 base, the J end lost 1 base, and 6 bases lay between the germline ends. The CDR3 runs 14 residues.

V gene TRBV28 combines with J gene TRBJ1-2; 9 bases are a match to TRBD1. Losses at the gene ends were 8 bases for V and 8 bases for J; bases not matched to a gene: 12. Looked up from germline, CDR1 is MDHEN and CDR2 is SYDVKM. The CDR3 loop spans 14 amino acids. The CDR3 sequence: CASWETGGMGGYTF. The CDR3 coding sequence is TGTGCCAGCTGGGAGACAGGGGGAATGGGAGGCTACACCTTC.

The V call is TRBV28, the J call TRBJ1-2; 7 bases line up with TRBD1. Looked up from germline, CDR1 is MDHEN and CDR2 is SYDVKM. With 3 bases clipped from V and 8 bases from J, the junction kept 12 bases outside the gene matches. The CDR3 totals 15 residues. DNA for the CDR3: TGTGCCAGCAGTTTGTCTTCGACAGGGTGGAGGGGCTACACCTTC. Protein: CASSLSSTGWRGYTF.

This chain uses TRBV12-5 with TRBJ2-7; D may be TRBD2 (6 bases). Looked up from germline, CDR1 is LGHNT and CDR2 is FRNRAP. CDR3 size: 14 residues. V lost 5 bases, J lost 0 bases, and 11 bases lay in between. Here the CDR3 reads CASGTGVSSYEQYF. DNA for the CDR3: TGTGCTAGTGGTACGGGGGTATCCTCCTACGAGCAGTACTTC.

This rearrangement joins TRBV6-2 or TRBV6-3 to TRBJ2-2; 8 bases line up with TRBD2. After removal of 6 bases from V and 0 bases from J, the junction contained 6 bases not matched to a gene. Germline lookup yields CDR1 MNHEY and CDR2 SVGEGT. CDR3 length: 16 amino acids. As DNA, the CDR3 is TGTGCCAGCAGCCCTGGACTAGCTCCGAACACCGGGGAGCTGTTTTTT. Protein product: CASSPGLAPNTGELFF.

This clone was observed a handful of times. J is TRBJ2-7 and V is TRBV5-4; 9 bases are shared with TRBD2. The ends lost 0 bases at V and 0 bases at J; junction bases unmatched: 4. CDR1 SGHNT and CDR2 YYREEE come from the germline V gene (reference sequence). CDR3 length: 16 amino acids. The CDR3 here is CASSLGLAANSYEQYF. CDR3 coding DNA: TGTGCCAGCAGCTTGGGACTAGCGGCTAACTCCTACGAGCAGTACTTC.

V is TRBV30 and J is TRBJ1-1; 9 bases match TRBD1. After removal of 5 bases from V and 3 bases from J, the junction contained 7 bases not matched to a gene. Per the germline V gene, CDR1 is GTSNPN and CDR2 is SVGIG (reference sequence). The CDR3 totals 14 residues. CDR3 residues: CAWGQGRLYTEAFF. The CDR3 DNA sequence: TGTGCCTGGGGACAGGGGCGCCTCTACACTGAAGCTTTCTTT.

The chain combines TRBV7-8 with TRBJ1-5; 7 nucleotides match TRBD1. The germline CDR1 and CDR2 sequences are SGHVS and FQNEAQ. Trimming cost V 5 bases and J 6 bases; bases outside gene matches: 10. This CDR3 contains 15 residues. The CDR3 protein is CASSPRQGGVQPQHF. In DNA, the CDR3 is TGTGCCAGCAGCCCCCGACAGGGCGGCGTTCAGCCCCAGCATTTT.

The chain recombines TRBV19 with TRBJ1-2, with D perhaps matching TRBD1 (6 bases). Germline V gene lookup returns CDR1 LNHDA and CDR2 SQIVND (reference sequence). V was pared by 1 base and J by 3 bases, with 9 bases between. This CDR3 contains 14 residues. The DNA of the CDR3 is TGTGCCAGTAGTATAGCCAGGGGTGACTATGGCTACACCTTC. Translated: CASSIARGDYGYTF.

The chain has TRBV7-9 and TRBJ2-2; perhaps TRBD2 as D (6 bases). CDR3 size: 16 residues. Between the trimmed V and J ends, which lost 5 bases and 5 bases, there was a span of 18 bases. CDR1 is SEHNR, CDR2 FQNEAQ, per germline (reference sequence). The CDR3 region is CASSPILPGGTGELFF. The CDR3 DNA sequence: TGTGCCAGCAGCCCCATCTTGCCTGGGGGGACCGGGGAGCTGTTTTTT.

This chain connects TRBV29-1 to TRBJ1-2; 8 bases are shared with TRBD1. With 3 bases clipped from V and 3 bases from J, the junction kept 6 bases outside the gene matches. The germline V gene has CDR1 SQVTM and CDR2 ANQGSEA. The CDR3 is made up of 14 amino acids. The CDR3 DNA sequence: TGCAGCGTTGACCCGACAGGGGTCGACTATGGCTACACCTTC. Protein: CSVDPTGVDYGYTF.

The chain is built from TRBV7-3 and TRBJ2-7; D may be TRBD2 (6 bases). V was trimmed by 5 bases and J by 1 base, leaving 12 bases between them. Germline V gene data show CDR1 as SGHTA and CDR2 as FQGTGA. This CDR3 region has 14 residues. CDR3 in amino acids: CASSLLADSYEQYF. CDR3 in DNA: TGTGCCAGCAGCCTCTTAGCGGATTCCTACGAGCAGTACTTC.

The rearrangement joins TRBV28 to TRBJ2-5; 9 bases are shared with TRBD1. This CDR3 is built from 15 residues. Looked up from germline, CDR1 is MDHEN and CDR2 is SYDVKM. V lost 5 bases and J lost 4; bases outside the gene matches: 8. CDR3 DNA: TGTGCCAGCAGTACCCCTGGGACAGGGCTAGAGACCCAGTACTTC. It translates to CASSTPGTGLETQYF.

The chain couples TRBV5-1 to TRBJ1-2; the D is unclear. This CDR3 comprises 14 residues. V was pared by 1 base and J by 3 bases, with 10 bases between. The germline V gene encodes CDR1 SGHRS and CDR2 YFSETQ. CDR3 sequence: CASSLLSGDYGYTF. CDR3 bases: TGCGCCAGCAGCTTGCTGTCCGGGGACTATGGCTACACCTTC.

The chain employs TRBV3-1 (or the pseudogene TRBV3-2) and TRBJ1-5, with D possibly being TRBD1 (6 bases). This CDR3 has 15 amino acids. CDR1 and CDR2 (germline): LGHDT, YNNKEL (reference sequence). V lost 4 bases and J 0 bases, leaving 10 bases between the germline ends. CDR3 nucleotides: TGTGCCAGCAGCCCAGGGACAAATAGCAATCAGCCCCAGCATTTT. It yields the protein CASSPGTNSNQPQHF.

CDR3 in DNA: TGCGCCAGCAGCCCAGGGGGGCACAGGGGGTTAGGCACTGAAGCTTTCTTT. This gives the protein CASSPGGHRGLGTEAFF. The gene calls are TRBV5-1 and TRBJ1-1, with 8 bases that match TRBD1. Germline-derived CDR1 and CDR2 are SGHRS and YFSETQ. There are 17 residues in the CDR3. V gave up 4 bases and J gave up 4 bases; unmatched junction bases: 15.

The V and J genes are TRBV6-5 and TRBJ2-3; 7 bases map to TRBD1. The J segment lost 3 bases and the V segment lost 4 bases, leaving 4 bases of the junction unmatched. Germline CDR1 and CDR2: MNHEY and SVGAGI. There are 14 residues in the CDR3. The CDR3 spells CASSFTGVTDTQYF. The CDR3 nucleotides are TGTGCCAGCAGTTTTACAGGGGTAACAGATACGCAGTATTTT.

The chain recombines TRBV7-9 with TRBJ1-5, with no clear D. This CDR3 is 13 amino acids long. In germline, CDR1 is SEHNR, CDR2 FQNEAQ (reference sequence). The V end lost 2 bases, the J end lost 5 bases, and 7 bases lay between the germline ends. The CDR3 DNA is TGTGCCAGCAGCTTATGGCGGGATCAGCCCCAGCATTTT. Translation: CASSLWRDQPQHF.

The gene calls are TRBV9 and TRBJ2-2; 9 nucleotides line up with TRBD2. The trim removed 0 bases at V and 4 bases at J, leaving 10 bases unmatched. Germline V gives CDR1 SGDLS, CDR2 YYNGEE. This CDR3 is 18 amino acids long. CDR3 in amino acids: CASSVGPRGGVGTGELFF. The CDR3 DNA sequence: TGTGCCAGCAGCGTAGGTCCGCGGGGGGGCGTTGGCACCGGGGAGCTGTTTTTT. Looking up the rest from reference TRBV9 and TRBJ2-2 gives the full variable domain: DSGVTQTPKHLITATGQRVTLRCSPRSGDLSVYWYQQSLDQGLQFLIQYYNGEERAKGNILERFSAQQFPDLHSELNLSSLELGDSALYFCASSVGPRGGVGTGELFFGEGSRLTVL.

The chain couples TRBV10-1 to TRBJ2-7; D is possibly TRBD1 (5 bases). The CDR3 spans 15 residues. Trimming took off 5 bases at V and 5 bases at J, with 19 bases between the two ends. Looked up from germline, CDR1 is WNHNN and CDR2 is SYGVQD (reference sequence). CDR3 sequence (DNA): TGCGCCAGCAGTCCCGCGGTCCAGGGTTCCAACGAGCAGTACTTC. Protein sequence: CASSPAVQGSNEQYF.

This sequence joins TRBV3-1 (or the pseudogene TRBV3-2) and TRBJ2-3; a possible D gene is TRBD2 (7 bases). CDR3 length equals 16 residues. Deletions cut 1 base from V and 0 bases from J, with 11 bases between. The V gene's germline CDR1 is LGHDT and CDR2 YNNKEL (reference sequence). CDR3: CASSQVAGASTDTQYF. DNA for the CDR3: TGTGCCAGCAGCCAAGTCGCGGGGGCCAGCACAGATACGCAGTATTTT.

The chain links TRBV6-5 to TRBJ1-5; tentatively, D is TRBD1 (5 bases). Germline V gene data show CDR1 as MNHEY and CDR2 as SVGAGI. The CDR3 extends over 11 amino acids. The V end lost 7 bases, the J end lost 4 bases, and 5 bases lay between the germline ends. The DNA for the CDR3 is TGTGCCAGCAAGGGGAATCAGCCCCAGCATTTT. This codes for CASKGNQPQHF.

This sequence joins TRBV19 and TRBJ2-5, with 7 positions matching TRBD1. There are 13 residues in the CDR3. Looked up from germline, CDR1 is LNHDA and CDR2 is SQIVND (reference sequence). V shed 3 bases, J shed 3 bases, and the junction held 1 base outside the gene matches. CDR3 sequence (DNA): TGTGCCAGTAGTATGGGGACAGAAGAGACCCAGTACTTC. Protein: CASSMGTEETQYF.

The gene calls are TRBV28 and TRBJ1-2; D is perhaps TRBD1 (5 bases). The CDR3 has 16 residues. V lost 1 base, J lost 0 bases, and 12 bases lay in between. Germline V lookup: CDR1 MDHEN, CDR2 SYDVKM. CDR3 in amino acids: CASSLSPGSANYGYTF. In DNA form, the CDR3 reads TGTGCCAGCAGTTTATCCCCAGGGTCAGCTAACTATGGCTACACCTTC.

The V gene is TRBV18, the J gene TRBJ2-1; 9 bases match TRBD2. The junction had 6 bases not matched to a gene; V was cut back by 4 bases and J by 8 bases. Per germline, CDR1 KGHSH and CDR2 LQKENI. This CDR3 is 14 amino acids long. The CDR3 is CASSLASGMDEQFF. The CDR3, as DNA: TGTGCCAGCTCACTCGCTAGCGGGATGGATGAGCAGTTCTTC.

This chain joins TRBV15 and TRBJ2-2; the D is unclear. V shed 0 bases and J shed 0 bases, with 5 bases lying between them. The CDR3 has 15 amino acids. CDR1 is LNHNV and CDR2 is YYDKDF in the germline V gene (reference sequence). This chain's CDR3 is CATSRDTANTGELFF. For the CDR3, the DNA is TGTGCCACCAGCAGAGATACGGCGAACACCGGGGAGCTGTTTTTT.